This T cell receptor beta chain is from a study of shared clonotypes between healthy human individuals. The replicate PCRs on unsorted PBMC were given approximately 300 ng DNA, which is 30,000 to 35,000 T cell genomes. Per the authors' pipeline: Junction-only sequences without quality scores came from ImmunoSEQ, so filtering differed. Generated by immunoSEQ multiplex PCR, the TCRdb table keeps only in-frame clones and is missing some. The DNA was the basis for D and trimming; V, J and clone size are from that table. The sample lists fewer than 550,000 clones; nearly 80% were seen once. Findings and caveats of the study: Sharing of clonotypes among donors was expected to vary with sequencing depth. Since donors were few, the genetic and exposure-history diversity represented was limited.

A word on this clone: The target antigen is unknown.

Germline assignment: CDR1 SEHNR and CDR2 FQNEAQ (reference sequence). The ends were cut back, 5 bases at V and 4 bases at J, with 23 bases in the middle. The CDR3 is made up of 18 amino acids. J is TRBJ1-4 and V is TRBV7-9, with D perhaps matching TRBD1 (6 bases). The sample comprised PBMCs. This receptor was taken from a middle-aged woman in good health. Some clones in this sample may be carry-over from other donors' samples. In nucleotides, the CDR3 is TGTGCCAGCAGCCTATGGAGGGGGTCAGGGACGAGTAATGAAAAACTGTTTTTT. Translated, it gives CASSLWRGSGTSNEKLFF.